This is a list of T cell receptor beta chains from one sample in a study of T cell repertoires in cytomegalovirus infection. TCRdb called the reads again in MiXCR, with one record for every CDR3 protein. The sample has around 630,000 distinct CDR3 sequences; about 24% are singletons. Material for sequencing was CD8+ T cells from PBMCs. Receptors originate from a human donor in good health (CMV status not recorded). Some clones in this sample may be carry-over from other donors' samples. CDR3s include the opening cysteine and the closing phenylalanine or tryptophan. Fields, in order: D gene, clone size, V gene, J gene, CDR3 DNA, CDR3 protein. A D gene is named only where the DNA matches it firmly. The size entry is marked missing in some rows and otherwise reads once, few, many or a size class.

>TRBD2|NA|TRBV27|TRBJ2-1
TGTGCCAGCAGTGGGGTCGCGGGGGGCGAGCAGTTCTTC
CASSGVAGGEQFF
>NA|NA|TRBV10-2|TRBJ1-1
TGCGCCAGCAGTGAGCTACTGAACACTGAAGCTTTCTTT
CASSELLNTEAFF
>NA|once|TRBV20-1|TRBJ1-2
TGCAGTGCGGAACTAAGGGACTATGGCTACACCTTC
CSAELRDYGYTF
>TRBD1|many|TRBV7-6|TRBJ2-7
TGTGCCAGCAGCTGGAGGACAGGGTACGAGCAGTACTTC
CASSWRTGYEQYF
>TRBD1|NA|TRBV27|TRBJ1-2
TGTGCCAGCAGTTTACAGGGGGGGAACTATGGCTACACCTTC
CASSLQGGNYGYTF
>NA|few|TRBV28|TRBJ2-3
TGTGCCAGCAGTTTAGTTCAGGGGATAAAAGATACGCAGTATTTT
CASSLVQGIKDTQYF
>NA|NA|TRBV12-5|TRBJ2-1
TGTGCTAGTGCCCTCACAGGGTCCTACAATGAGCAGTTCTTC
CASALTGSYNEQFF
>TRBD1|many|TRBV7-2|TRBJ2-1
TGTGCCAGCAGCTTTCAGGACAGGGCTCCCGGGAATGAGCAGTTCTTC
CASSFQDRAPGNEQFF
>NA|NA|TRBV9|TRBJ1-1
TGTGCCAGCAGCGTAGTAAGGGGGGGTTCCCCGATGAACACTGAAGCTTTCTTT
CASSVVRGGSPMNTEAFF
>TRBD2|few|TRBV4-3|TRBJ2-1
TGCGCCAGCAGCCAAGATAAAGGCGGGACTAGCGGGGGGGTCTCCTACAATGAGCAGTTCTTC
CASSQDKGGTSGGVSYNEQFF
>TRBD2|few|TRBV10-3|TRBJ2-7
TGTGCCATCAGCTATACTAGCGAGAGCTCCTACGAGCAGTACTTC
CAISYTSESSYEQYF
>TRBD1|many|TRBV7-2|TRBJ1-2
TGTGCCAGCACCGACAGGGGGCATGGCTACACCTTC
CASTDRGHGYTF
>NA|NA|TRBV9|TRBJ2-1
TGTGCCAGCAGCATCAAGGGACTCCCCTCCTACAATGAGCAGTTCTTC
CASSIKGLPSYNEQFF
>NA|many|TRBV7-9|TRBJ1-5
TGTGCCAGCAGCCACTATAGCAATCAGCCCCAGCATTTT
CASSHYSNQPQHF
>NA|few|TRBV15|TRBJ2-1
TGTGCCACCAGCAGAGATCAATGGGCCTCCTACAATGAGCAGTTCTTC
CATSRDQWASYNEQFF
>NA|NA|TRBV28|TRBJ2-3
TGTGCCAGCAGTTTATTGGTGGGGGCAGGCGTAACCTACGTTACGCAGTATTTT
CASSLLVGAGVTYVTQYF
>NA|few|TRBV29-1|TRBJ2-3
TGCAGCGCTCGGTCGGACAACCTCGGGAATACGCAGTATTTT
CSARSDNLGNTQYF
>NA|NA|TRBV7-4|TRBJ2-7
TGTGCCAGCAGCTTTGCAGGGCACGTAGGTCAGTACTTC
CASSFAGHVGQYF
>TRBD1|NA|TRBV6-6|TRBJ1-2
TGTGCCAGCAGCGACGAGGGACAGGGGGCTTGGGGCTACACCTTC
CASSDEGQGAWGYTF
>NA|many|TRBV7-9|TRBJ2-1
TGTGCCAGCAGCTTATTAGGCGAGCAGTTCTTC
CASSLLGEQFF
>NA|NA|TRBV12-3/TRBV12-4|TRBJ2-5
TGTGCCAGCAGTTCCCGTTTCTTTGAGACCCAGTACTTC
CASSSRFFETQYF
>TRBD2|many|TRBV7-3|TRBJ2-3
TGTGCCAGCAGCCCCCGACTAGCGGGGGGATTATTGGCAGATACGCAGTATTTT
CASSPRLAGGLLADTQYF
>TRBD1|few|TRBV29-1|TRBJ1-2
TGCAGCGTTAGACAGGGGGCGCGTGGCTACACCTTC
CSVRQGARGYTF
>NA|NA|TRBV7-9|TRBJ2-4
TGTGCCAGCAGCCCAGCTGGAAACATTCAGTACTTC
CASSPAGNIQYF
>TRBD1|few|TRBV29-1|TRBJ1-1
TGCAGCGTCTCGACAGGGGGGGGCACTGAAGCTTTCTTT
CSVSTGGGTEAFF
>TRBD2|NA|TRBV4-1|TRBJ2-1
TGCGCCAGCAGCCCCCCGGGACTAGCGGGGGGGCCGGGTGGTGACAATGAGCAGTTCTTC
CASSPPGLAGGPGGDNEQFF
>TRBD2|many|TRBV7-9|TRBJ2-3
TGTGCCAGCAGTGCGGGGGGGGGTACGCAGTATTTT
CASSAGGGTQYF
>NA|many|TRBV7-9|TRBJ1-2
TGTGCCAGCAGCCGACCAACATACGGCTACACCTTC
CASSRPTYGYTF